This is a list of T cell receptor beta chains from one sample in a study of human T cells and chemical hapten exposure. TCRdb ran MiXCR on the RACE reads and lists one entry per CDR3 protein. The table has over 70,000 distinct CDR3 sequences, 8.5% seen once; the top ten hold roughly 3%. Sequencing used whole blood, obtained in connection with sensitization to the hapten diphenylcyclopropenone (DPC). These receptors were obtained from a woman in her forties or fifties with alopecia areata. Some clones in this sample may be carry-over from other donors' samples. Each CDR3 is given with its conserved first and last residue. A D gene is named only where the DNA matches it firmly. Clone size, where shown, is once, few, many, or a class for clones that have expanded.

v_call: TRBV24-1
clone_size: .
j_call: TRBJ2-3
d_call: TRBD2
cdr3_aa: CATSVPPSSSGGFLHTDTQYF
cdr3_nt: TGTGCCACCAGTGTTCCTCCCTCCTCTAGCGGGGGGTTTCTCCACACAGATACGCAGTATTTT

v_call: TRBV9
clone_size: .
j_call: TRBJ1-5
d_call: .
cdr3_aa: CASSVGTVGNQPQHF
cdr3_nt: TGTGCCAGCAGCGTAGGGACAGTGGGGAATCAGCCCCAGCATTTT

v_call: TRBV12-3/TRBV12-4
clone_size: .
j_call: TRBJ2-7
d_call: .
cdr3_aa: CASSPRGQLSYEQYF
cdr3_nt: TGTGCCAGCAGTCCCCGCGGGCAGTTATCCTACGAGCAGTACTTC

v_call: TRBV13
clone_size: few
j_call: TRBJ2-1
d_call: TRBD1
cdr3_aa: CATQDRARNEQFF
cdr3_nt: TGTGCCACCCAAGACAGGGCCAGAAATGAGCAGTTCTTC

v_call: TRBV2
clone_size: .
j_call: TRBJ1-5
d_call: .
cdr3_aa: CASSEAFGSNQPQHF
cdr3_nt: TGTGCCAGCAGTGAAGCCTTCGGGAGCAATCAGCCCCAGCATTTT

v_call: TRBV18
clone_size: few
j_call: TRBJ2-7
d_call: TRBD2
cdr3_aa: CASSPVIAGPGSGEQYF
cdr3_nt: TGTGCCAGCTCACCAGTGATAGCGGGCCCCGGAAGTGGGGAGCAGTACTTC

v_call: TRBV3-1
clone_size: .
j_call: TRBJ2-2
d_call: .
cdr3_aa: CASSHAGELFF
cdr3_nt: TGTGCCAGCAGCCACGCCGGGGAGCTGTTTTTT

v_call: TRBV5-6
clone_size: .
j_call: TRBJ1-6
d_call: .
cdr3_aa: CASSLAGNSPLHF
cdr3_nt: TGTGCCAGCAGCTTGGCAGGCAATTCACCCCTCCACTTT

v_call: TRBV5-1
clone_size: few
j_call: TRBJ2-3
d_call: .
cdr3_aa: CASSNDRDTQYF
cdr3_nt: TGCGCCAGCAGCAACGACAGAGATACGCAGTATTTT

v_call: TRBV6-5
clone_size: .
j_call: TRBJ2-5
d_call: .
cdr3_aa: CASSTDPGFQETQYF
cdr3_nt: TGTGCCAGCAGTACCGATCCAGGCTTCCAAGAGACCCAGTACTTC

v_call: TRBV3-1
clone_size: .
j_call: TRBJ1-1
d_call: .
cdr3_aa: CASSQVWTDTEAFF
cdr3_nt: TGTGCCAGCAGCCAAGTCTGGACGGACACTGAAGCTTTCTTT

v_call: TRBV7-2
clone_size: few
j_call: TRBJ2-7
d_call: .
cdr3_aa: CASSLGRDYEQYF
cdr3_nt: TGTGCCAGCAGCTTGGGGCGGGACTACGAGCAGTACTTC

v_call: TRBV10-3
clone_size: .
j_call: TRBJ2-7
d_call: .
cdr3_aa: CATGTDLREQYF
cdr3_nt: TGTGCCACCGGGACCGATCTACGGGAGCAGTACTTC

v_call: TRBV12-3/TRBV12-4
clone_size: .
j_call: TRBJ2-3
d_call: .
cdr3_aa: CASTATGDRTDTQYF
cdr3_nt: TGTGCCAGCACCGCGACAGGCGATCGCACAGATACGCAGTATTTT

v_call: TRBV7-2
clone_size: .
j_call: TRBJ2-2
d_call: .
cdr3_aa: CASSGGPGKATGELFF
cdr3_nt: TGTGCCAGCAGTGGTGGTCCAGGGAAAGCCACCGGGGAGCTGTTTTTT

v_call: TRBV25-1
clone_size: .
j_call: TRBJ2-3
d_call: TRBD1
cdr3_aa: CASSALQGAGDTQYF
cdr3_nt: TGTGCCAGCAGTGCCTTGCAGGGGGCCGGAGATACGCAGTATTTT

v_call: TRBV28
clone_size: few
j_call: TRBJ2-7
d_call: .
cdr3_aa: CASSSSDGPYEQYF
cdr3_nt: TGTGCCAGCAGTTCCAGTGACGGACCTTACGAGCAGTACTTC

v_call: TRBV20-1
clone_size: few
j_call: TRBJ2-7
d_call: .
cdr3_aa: CSASVGSSYEQYF
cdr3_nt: TGCAGTGCTAGTGTCGGGAGCTCCTACGAGCAGTACTTC

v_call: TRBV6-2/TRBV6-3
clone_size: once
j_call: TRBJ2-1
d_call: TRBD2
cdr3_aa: CASSSRLGSGIINEQFF
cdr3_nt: TGTGCCAGCAGTTCCCGGTTGGGTAGCGGGATTATCAATGAGCAGTTCTTC

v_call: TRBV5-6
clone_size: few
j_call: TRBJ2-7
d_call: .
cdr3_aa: CASSSGISYEQYF
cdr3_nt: TGTGCCAGCAGCTCCGGGATTTCCTACGAGCAGTACTTC

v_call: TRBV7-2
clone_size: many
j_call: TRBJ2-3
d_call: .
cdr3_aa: CASSFQTSTDTQYF
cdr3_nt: TGTGCCAGCAGCTTTCAAACTAGCACAGATACGCAGTATTTT

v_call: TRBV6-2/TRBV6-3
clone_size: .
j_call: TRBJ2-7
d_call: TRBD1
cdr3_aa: CASSPNPRQGSSYEQYF
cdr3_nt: TGTGCCAGCAGTCCAAACCCCCGACAGGGATCATCCTACGAGCAGTACTTC

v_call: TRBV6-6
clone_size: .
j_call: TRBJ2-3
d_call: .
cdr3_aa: CASQGWDTQYF
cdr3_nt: TGTGCCAGCCAGGGGTGGGATACGCAGTATTTT

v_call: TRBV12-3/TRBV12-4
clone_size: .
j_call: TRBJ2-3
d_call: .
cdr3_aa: CASSSHRGGRADTQYF
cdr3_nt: TGTGCCAGCAGTAGCCACAGGGGTGGGAGGGCAGATACGCAGTATTTT

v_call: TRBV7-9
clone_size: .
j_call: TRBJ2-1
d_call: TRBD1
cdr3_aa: CASSHTGDYYNEQFF
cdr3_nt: TGTGCCAGCAGTCATACAGGGGATTACTACAATGAGCAGTTCTTC

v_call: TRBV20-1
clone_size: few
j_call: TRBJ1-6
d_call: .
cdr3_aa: CSGHDRLLGSPLHF
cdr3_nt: TGCAGTGGCCACGACAGGTTGTTGGGTTCACCCCTCCACTTT

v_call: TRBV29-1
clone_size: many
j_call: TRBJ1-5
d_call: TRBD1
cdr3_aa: CSVTTGGSQPQHF
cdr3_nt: TGCAGCGTTACGACAGGGGGCTCGCAGCCCCAGCATTTT

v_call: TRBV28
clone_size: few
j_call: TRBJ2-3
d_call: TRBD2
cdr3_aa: CASSDPRASGGTDTQYF
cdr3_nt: TGTGCCAGCAGTGACCCGCGGGCTAGCGGTGGCACAGATACGCAGTATTTT

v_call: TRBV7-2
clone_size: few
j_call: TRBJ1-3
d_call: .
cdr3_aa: CASGRRTAYSGNTIYF
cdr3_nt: TGTGCCAGCGGACGACGGACAGCATACTCTGGAAACACCATATATTTT

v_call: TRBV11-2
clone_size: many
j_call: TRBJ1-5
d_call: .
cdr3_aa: CASSLNFQPQHF
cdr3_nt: TGTGCCAGCAGCTTAAATTTCCAGCCCCAGCATTTT

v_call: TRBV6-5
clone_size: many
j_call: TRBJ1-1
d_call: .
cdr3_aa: CASSYKATGTAFF
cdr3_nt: TGTGCCAGCAGTTACAAGGCTACAGGGACGGCTTTCTTT

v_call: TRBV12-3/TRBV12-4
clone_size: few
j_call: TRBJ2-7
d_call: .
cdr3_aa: CASSFGLNSYEQYF
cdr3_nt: TGTGCCAGCAGCTTCGGACTGAACTCCTACGAGCAGTACTTC

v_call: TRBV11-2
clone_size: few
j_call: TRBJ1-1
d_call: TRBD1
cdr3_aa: CASSLTQGAPAFF
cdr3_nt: TGTGCCAGCAGCCTAACGCAGGGGGCGCCGGCTTTCTTT

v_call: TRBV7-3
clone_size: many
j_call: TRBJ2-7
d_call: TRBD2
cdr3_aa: CASSISGGSYEQYF
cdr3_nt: TGTGCCAGCAGCATTAGCGGGGGGTCCTACGAGCAGTACTTC

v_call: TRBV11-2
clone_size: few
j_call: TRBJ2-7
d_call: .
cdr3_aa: CASSHGVALPYEQYF
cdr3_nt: TGTGCCAGCAGCCATGGGGTAGCGCTTCCCTACGAGCAGTACTTC

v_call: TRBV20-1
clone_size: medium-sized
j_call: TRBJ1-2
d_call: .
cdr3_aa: CSAGIIDSDGYTF
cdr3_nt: TGCAGTGCTGGAATCATTGACAGTGATGGCTACACCTTC

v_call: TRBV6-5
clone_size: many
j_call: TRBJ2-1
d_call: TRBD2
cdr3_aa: CASSTGGSYNEQFF
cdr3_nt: TGTGCCAGCTCCACCGGGGGGTCCTACAATGAGCAGTTCTTC

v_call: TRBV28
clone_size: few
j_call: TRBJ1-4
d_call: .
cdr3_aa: CASRRPNEKLFF
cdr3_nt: TGTGCCAGCCGGCGGCCTAATGAAAAACTGTTTTTT

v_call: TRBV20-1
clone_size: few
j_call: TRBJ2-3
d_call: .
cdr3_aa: CSARGSRYTDTQYF
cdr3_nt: TGCAGTGCTAGAGGTAGCCGGTACACAGATACGCAGTATTTT

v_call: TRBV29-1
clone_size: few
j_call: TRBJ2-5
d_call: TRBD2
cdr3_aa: CSVAAGEETQYF
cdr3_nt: TGCAGCGTTGCAGCGGGAGAAGAGACCCAGTACTTC

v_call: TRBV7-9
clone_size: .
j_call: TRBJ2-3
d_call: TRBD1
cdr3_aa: CASSRTGVTDTQYF
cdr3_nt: TGTGCCAGCAGCCGGACAGGGGTGACAGATACGCAGTATTTT

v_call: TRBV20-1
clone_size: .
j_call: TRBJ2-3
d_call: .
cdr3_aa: CSARSTDTQYF
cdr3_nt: TGCAGTGCTCGAAGCACAGATACGCAGTATTTT

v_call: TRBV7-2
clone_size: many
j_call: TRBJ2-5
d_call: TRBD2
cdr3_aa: CASSMTSGSGRETQYF
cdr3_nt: TGTGCCAGCAGCATGACTAGCGGGAGTGGGCGAGAGACCCAGTACTTC

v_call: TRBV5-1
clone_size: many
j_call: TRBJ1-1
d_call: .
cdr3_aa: CASSLALQDVAFF
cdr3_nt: TGCGCCAGCAGCTTGGCTCTACAGGATGTAGCTTTCTTT

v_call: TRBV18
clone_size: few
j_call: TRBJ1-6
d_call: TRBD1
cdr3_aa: CASSPDRGFSPLHF
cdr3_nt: TGTGCCAGCTCACCGGACAGGGGGTTTTCACCCCTCCACTTT

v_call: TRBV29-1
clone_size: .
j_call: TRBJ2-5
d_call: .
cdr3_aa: CSVRLNQETQYF
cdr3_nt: TGCAGCGTAAGACTAAACCAAGAGACCCAGTACTTC

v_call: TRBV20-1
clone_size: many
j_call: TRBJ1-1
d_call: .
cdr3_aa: CSASPNTEAFF
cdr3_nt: TGCAGTGCTTCCCCGAACACTGAAGCTTTCTTT

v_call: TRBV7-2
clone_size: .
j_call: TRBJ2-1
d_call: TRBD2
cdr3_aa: CASSFLAGGTYNEQFF
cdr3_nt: TGTGCCAGCAGCTTTCTAGCGGGAGGAACCTACAATGAGCAGTTCTTC

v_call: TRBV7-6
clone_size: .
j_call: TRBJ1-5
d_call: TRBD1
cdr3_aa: CASSFGTGVGPQHF
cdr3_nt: TGTGCCAGCAGCTTTGGGACAGGGGTTGGGCCCCAGCATTTT

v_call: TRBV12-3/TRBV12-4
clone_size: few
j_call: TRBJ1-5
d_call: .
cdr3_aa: CASSPVGIGNQPQHF
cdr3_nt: TGTGCCAGCAGTCCTGTTGGGATCGGCAATCAGCCCCAGCATTTT

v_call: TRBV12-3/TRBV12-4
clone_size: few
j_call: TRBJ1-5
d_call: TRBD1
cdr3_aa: CASSPDRGRSNQPQHF
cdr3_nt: TGTGCCAGCAGCCCAGACAGGGGGCGAAGCAATCAGCCCCAGCATTTT